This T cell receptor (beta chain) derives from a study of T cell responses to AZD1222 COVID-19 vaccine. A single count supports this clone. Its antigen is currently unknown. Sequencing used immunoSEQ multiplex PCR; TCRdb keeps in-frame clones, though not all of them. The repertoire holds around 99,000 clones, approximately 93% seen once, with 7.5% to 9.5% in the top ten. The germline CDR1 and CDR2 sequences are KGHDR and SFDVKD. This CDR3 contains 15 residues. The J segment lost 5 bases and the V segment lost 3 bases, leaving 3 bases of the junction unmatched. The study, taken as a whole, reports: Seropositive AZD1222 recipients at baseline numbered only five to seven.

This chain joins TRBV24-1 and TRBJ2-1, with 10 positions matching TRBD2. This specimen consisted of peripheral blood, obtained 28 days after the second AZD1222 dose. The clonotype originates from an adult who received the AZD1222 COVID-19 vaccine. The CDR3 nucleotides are TGTGCCACCAGTGATCTAGCGGGAGACCACAATGAGCAGTTCTTC. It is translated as CATSDLAGDHNEQFF.